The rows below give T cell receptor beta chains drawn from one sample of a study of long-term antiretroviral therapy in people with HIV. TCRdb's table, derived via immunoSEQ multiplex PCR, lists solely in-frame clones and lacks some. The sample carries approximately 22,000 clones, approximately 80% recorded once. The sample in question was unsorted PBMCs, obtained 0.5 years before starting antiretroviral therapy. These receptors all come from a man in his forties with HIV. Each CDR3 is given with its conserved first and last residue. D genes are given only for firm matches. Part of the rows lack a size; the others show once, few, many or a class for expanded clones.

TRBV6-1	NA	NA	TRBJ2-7	CASSEAGDFKF	TGTGCCAGCAGTGAGGCCGGGGACTTCAAATTC
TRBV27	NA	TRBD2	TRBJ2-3	CASSRTSGVSTDTQYF	TGTGCCAGCAGTCGGACTAGCGGGGTTAGCACAGATACGCAGTATTTT
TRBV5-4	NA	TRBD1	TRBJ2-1	CASSQGTGDNNEQFF	TGTGCCAGCAGCCAAGGGACAGGGGACAACAATGAGCAGTTCTTC
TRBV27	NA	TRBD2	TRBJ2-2	CASKGLDNTGELFF	TGTGCCAGTAAGGGACTAGACAACACCGGGGAGCTGTTTTTT
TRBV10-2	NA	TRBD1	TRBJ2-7	CASSRARGQGAYEQYF	TGCGCCAGCAGTAGGGCTCGGGGACAGGGGGCCTACGAGCAGTACTTC
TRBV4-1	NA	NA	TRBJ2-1	CASSQNPRSDEQFF	TGCGCCAGCAGCCAAAACCCGAGGAGCGATGAGCAGTTCTTC
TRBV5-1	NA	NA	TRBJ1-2	CASSLSGSNNYGYTF	TGCGCCAGCAGCTTATCAGGGTCCAATAACTATGGCTACACCTTC
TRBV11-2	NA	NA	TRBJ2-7	CASSFPSAGSYEQYF	TGTGCCAGCAGCTTTCCTTCCGCCGGCTCCTACGAGCAGTACTTC
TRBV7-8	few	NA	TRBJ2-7	CASSARGLREQYF	TGTGCCAGCAGCGCGAGGGGACTCCGCGAGCAGTACTTC
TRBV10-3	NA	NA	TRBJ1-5	CAISAAVSGNQPQHF	TGTGCCATCAGTGCGGCGGTTTCGGGCAATCAGCCCCAGCATTTT
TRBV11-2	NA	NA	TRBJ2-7	CASTLRSSDEQYF	TGTGCCAGCACCCTCCGTTCTTCGGACGAGCAGTACTTC
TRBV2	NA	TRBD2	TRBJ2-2	CASSGTSGATGELFF	TGTGCCAGCAGTGGGACTAGCGGGGCCACCGGGGAGCTGTTTTTT
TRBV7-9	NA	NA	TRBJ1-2	CASSLGQPSNYGYTF	TGTGCCAGCAGCTTAGGGCAGCCCTCTAACTATGGCTACACCTTC
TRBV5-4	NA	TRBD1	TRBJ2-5	CASSLGVGRGPETQYF	TGTGCCAGCAGCTTGGGGGTGGGCAGGGGGCCAGAGACCCAGTACTTC
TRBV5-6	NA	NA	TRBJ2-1	CASSFQGRTYNEQFF	TGTGCCAGCAGCTTCCAGGGCAGAACCTACAATGAGCAGTTCTTC
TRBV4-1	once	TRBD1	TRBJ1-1	CASSRGQGARTEAFF	TGCGCCAGCAGCCGGGGACAGGGGGCCCGCACTGAAGCTTTCTTT
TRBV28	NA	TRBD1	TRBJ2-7	CASSRDRGHEQYF	TGTGCCAGCAGCCGAGACAGGGGGCATGAGCAGTACTTC